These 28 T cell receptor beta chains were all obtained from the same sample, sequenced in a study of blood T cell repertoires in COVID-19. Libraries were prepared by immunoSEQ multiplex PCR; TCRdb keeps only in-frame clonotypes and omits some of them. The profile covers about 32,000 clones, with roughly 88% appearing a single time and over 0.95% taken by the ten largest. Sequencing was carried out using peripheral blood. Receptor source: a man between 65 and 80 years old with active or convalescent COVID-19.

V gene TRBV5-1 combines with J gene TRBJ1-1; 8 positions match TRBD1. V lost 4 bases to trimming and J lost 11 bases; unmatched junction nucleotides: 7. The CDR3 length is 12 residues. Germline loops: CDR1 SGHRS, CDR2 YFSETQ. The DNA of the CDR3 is TGCGCCAGCAGCACGACAGGGGAAAAGGCTTTCTTT. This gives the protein CASSTTGEKAFF.

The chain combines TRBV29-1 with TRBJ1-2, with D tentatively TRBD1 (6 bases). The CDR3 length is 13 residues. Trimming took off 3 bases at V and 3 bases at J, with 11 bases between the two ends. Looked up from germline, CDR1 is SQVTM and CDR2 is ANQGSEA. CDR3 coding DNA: TGCAGCGTTGATATTCAGGGGTACTATGGCTACACCTTC. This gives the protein CSVDIQGYYGYTF. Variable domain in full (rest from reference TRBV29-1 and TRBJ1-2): SAVISQKPSRDICQRGTSLTIQCQVDSQVTMMFWYRQQPGQSLTLIATANQGSEATYESGFVIDKFPISRPNLTFSTLTVSNMSPEDSSIYLCSVDIQGYYGYTFGSGTRLTVV.

DNA of the CDR3: TGTGCCAGCTCACCAGATGCCAGGACTGAAGCTTTCTTT. Residues: CASSPDARTEAFF. The chain has TRBV18 and TRBJ1-1; no firm D call. Trimming took 2 bases from V and 5 from J, leaving 9 bases between them. There are 13 residues in the CDR3. Germline V gene lookup returns CDR1 KGHSH and CDR2 LQKENI.

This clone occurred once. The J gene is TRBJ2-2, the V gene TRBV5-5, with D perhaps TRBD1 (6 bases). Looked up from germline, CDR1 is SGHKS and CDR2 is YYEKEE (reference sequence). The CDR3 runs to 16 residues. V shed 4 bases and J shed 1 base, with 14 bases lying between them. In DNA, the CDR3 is TGTGCCAGCAGCCCAGGACAGTTAGGGAACACCGGGGAGCTGTTTTTT. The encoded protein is CASSPGQLGNTGELFF.

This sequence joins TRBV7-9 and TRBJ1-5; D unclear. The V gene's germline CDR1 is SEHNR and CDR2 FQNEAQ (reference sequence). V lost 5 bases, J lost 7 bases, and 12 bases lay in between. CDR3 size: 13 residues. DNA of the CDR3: TGTGCCAGCAGCCCAAGTGGGAGCCAGCCCCAGCATTTT. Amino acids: CASSPSGSQPQHF.

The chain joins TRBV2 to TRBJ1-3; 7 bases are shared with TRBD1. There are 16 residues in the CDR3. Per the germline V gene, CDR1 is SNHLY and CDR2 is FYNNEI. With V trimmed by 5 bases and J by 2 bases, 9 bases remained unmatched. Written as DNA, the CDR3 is TGTGCCAGCAGTATTTTCGGGCAGGGGGCTGGAAACACCATATATTTT. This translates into CASSIFGQGAGNTIYF.

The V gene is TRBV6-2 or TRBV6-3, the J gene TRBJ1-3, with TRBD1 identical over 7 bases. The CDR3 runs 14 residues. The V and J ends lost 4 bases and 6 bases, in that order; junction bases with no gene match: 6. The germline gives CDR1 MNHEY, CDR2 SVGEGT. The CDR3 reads CASSSTGNENTIYF. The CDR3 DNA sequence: TGTGCCAGCAGTTCGACAGGGAATGAAAACACCATATATTTT.

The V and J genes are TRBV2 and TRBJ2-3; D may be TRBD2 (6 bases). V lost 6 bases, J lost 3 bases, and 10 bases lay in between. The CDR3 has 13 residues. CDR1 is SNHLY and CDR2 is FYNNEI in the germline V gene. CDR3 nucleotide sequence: TGTGCCAGCAGACGCGGGGCAACAGATACGCAGTATTTT. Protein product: CASRRGATDTQYF.

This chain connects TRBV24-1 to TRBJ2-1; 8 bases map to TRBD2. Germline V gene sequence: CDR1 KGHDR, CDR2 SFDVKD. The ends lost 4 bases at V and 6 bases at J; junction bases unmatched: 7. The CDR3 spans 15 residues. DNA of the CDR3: TGTGCCACCAGTGAAACGGGAGGGCCGGGCAATGAGCAGTTCTTC. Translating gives CATSETGGPGNEQFF.

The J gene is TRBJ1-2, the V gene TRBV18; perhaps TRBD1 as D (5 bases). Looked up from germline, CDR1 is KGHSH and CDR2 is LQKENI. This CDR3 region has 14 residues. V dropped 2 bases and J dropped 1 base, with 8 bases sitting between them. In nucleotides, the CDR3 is TGTGCCAGCTCACCAGACAGCCTTAACTATGGCTACACCTTC. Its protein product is CASSPDSLNYGYTF. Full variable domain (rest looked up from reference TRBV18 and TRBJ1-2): NAGVMQNPRHLVRRRGQEARLRCSPMKGHSHVYWYRQLPEEGLKFMVYLQKENIIDESGMPKERFSAEFPKEGPSILRIQQVVRGDSAAYFCASSPDSLNYGYTFGSGTRLTVV.

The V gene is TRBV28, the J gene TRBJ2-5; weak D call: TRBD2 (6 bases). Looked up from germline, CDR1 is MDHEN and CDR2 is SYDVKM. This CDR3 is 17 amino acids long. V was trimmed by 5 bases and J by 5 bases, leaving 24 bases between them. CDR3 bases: TGTGCCAGCAGTCCACCCCCCCGGGACTCTAACGTGGAGACCCAGTACTTC. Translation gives CASSPPPRDSNVETQYF.

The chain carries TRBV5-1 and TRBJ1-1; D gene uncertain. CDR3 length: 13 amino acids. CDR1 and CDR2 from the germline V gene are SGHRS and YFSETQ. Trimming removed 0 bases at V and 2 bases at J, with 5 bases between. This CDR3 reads CASSLDRNTEAFF. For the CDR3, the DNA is TGCGCCAGCAGCTTGGACAGAAACACTGAAGCTTTCTTT.

The CDR3 nucleotides read TGTGCCAGCAGTTCTTACAGGGGGGATGGCTACACCTTC. Translated, it gives CASSSYRGDGYTF. The J gene is TRBJ1-2, the V gene TRBV6-5, with 8 bases lining up with TRBD1. With V trimmed by 4 bases and J by 6 bases, 4 bases remained unmatched. The CDR3 consists of 13 residues. Germline CDR1 and CDR2: MNHEY and SVGAGI.

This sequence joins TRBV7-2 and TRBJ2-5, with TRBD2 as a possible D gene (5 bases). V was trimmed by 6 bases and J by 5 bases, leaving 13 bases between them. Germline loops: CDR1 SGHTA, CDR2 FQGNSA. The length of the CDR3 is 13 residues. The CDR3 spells CASSQNRRETQYF. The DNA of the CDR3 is TGTGCCAGCAGTCAGAACCGGAGGGAGACCCAGTACTTC.

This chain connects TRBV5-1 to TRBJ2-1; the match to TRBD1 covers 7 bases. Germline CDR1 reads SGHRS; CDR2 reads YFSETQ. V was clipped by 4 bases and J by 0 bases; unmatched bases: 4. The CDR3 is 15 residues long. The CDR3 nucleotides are TGCGCCAGCAGCGTGGGACAGAGCTCCTACAATGAGCAGTTCTTC. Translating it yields CASSVGQSSYNEQFF.

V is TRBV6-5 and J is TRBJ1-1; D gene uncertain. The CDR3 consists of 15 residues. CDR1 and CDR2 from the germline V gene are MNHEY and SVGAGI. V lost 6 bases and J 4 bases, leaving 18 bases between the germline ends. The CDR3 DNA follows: TGTGCCAGCAGGCGGGGTGTCGGGGAATCCACTGAAGCTTTCTTT. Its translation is CASRRGVGESTEAFF.

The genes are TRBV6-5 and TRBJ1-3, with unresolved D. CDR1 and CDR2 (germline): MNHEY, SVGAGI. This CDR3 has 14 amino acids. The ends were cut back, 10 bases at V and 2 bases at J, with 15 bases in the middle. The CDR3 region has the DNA TGTGCCACCACAAAGGGCGGGGCTGGAAACACCATATATTTT. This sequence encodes CATTKGGAGNTIYF.

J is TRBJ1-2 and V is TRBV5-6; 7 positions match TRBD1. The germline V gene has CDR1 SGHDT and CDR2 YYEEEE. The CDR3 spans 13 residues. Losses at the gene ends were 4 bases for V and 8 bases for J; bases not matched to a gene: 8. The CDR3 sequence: CASSATDRAGYTF. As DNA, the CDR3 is TGTGCCAGCAGCGCAACCGACAGGGCGGGCTACACCTTC. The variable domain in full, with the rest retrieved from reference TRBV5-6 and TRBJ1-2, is DAGVTQSPTHLIKTRGQQVTLRCSPKSGHDTVSWYQQALGQGPQFIFQYYEEEERQRGNFPDRFSGHQFPNYSSELNVNALLLGDSALYLCASSATDRAGYTFGSGTRLTVV.

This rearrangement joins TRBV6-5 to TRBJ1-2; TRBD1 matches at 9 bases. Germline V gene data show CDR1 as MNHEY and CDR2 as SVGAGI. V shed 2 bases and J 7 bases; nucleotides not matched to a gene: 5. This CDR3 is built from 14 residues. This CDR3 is CASSYRTGVIGYTF. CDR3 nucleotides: TGTGCCAGCAGTTACCGGACAGGGGTGATTGGCTACACCTTC.

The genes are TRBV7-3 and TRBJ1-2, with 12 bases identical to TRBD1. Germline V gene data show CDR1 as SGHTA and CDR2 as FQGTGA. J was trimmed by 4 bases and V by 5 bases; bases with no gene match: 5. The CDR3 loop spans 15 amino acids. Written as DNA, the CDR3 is TGTGCCAGCAGCCCAGGGACAGGGGGCCCCTATGGCTACACCTTC. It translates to CASSPGTGGPYGYTF. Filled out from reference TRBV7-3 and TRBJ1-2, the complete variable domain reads GAGVSQTPSNKVTEKGKYVELRCDPISGHTALYWYRQSLGQGPEFLIYFQGTGAADDSGLPNDRFFAVRPEGSVSTLKIQRTERGDSAVYLCASSPGTGGPYGYTFGSGTRLTVV.

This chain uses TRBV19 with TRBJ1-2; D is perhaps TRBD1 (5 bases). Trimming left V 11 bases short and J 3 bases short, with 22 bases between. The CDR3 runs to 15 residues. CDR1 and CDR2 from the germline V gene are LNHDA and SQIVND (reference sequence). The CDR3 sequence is CAGGPRGAPYYGYTF. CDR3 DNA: TGTGCCGGCGGGCCCCGCGGGGCGCCTTACTATGGCTACACCTTC. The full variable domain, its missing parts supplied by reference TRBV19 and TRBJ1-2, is DGGITQSPKYLFRKEGQNVTLSCEQNLNHDAMYWYRQDPGQGLRLIYYSQIVNDFQKGDIAEGYSVSREKKESFPLTVTSAQKNPTAFYLCAGGPRGAPYYGYTFGSGTRLTVV.

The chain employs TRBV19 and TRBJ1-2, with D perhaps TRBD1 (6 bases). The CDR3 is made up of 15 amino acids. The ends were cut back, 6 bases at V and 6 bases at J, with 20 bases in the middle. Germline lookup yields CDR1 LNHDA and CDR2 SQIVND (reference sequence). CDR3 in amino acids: CASRPPRRGADGYTF. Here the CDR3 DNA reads TGTGCCAGTAGGCCGCCCCGGCGGGGGGCGGATGGCTACACCTTC. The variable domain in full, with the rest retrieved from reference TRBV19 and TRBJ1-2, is DGGITQSPKYLFRKEGQNVTLSCEQNLNHDAMYWYRQDPGQGLRLIYYSQIVNDFQKGDIAEGYSVSREKKESFPLTVTSAQKNPTAFYLCASRPPRRGADGYTFGSGTRLTVV.

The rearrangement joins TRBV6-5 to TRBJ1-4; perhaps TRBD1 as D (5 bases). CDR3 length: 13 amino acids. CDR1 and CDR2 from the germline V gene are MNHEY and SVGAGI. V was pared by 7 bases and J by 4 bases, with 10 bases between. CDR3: CASKGQYNEKLFF. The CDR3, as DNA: TGTGCCAGCAAGGGGCAGTATAATGAAAAACTGTTTTTT.

The CDR3 DNA reads as TGTGCCAGCAGTTTAGAAGTGGGGCCGAAAGCTTTCTTT. It yields the protein CASSLEVGPKAFF. The rearrangement uses TRBV28 and TRBJ1-1, with D tentatively TRBD1 (5 bases). Per germline, CDR1 MDHEN and CDR2 SYDVKM. CDR3 length: 13 residues. V lost 2 bases and J 9 bases, leaving 13 bases between the germline ends.

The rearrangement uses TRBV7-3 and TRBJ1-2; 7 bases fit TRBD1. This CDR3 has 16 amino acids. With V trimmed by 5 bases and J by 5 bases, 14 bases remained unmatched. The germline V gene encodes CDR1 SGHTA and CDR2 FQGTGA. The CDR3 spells CASSAGQVSTPYGYTF. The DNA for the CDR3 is TGTGCCAGCAGCGCTGGACAGGTTTCAACCCCATATGGCTACACCTTC.

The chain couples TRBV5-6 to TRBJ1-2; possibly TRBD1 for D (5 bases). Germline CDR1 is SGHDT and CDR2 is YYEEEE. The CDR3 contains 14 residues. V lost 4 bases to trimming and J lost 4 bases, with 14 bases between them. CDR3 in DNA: TGTGCCAGCAGCCGAAGACAGAACCTCTATGGCTACACCTTC. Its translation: CASSRRQNLYGYTF.

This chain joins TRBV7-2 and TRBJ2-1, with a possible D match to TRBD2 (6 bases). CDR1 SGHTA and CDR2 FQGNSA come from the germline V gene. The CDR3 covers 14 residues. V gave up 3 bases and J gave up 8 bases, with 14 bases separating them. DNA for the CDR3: TGTGCCAGCAGCTTCATGCTAGCGCAGGATGAGCAGTTCTTC. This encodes CASSFMLAQDEQFF.

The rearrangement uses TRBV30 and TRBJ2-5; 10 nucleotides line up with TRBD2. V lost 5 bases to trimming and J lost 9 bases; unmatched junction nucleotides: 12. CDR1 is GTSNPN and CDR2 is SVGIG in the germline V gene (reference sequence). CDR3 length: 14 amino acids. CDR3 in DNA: TGTGCCTGGGGACTAGGGACAGCGGGGGGGCCCCAGTACTTC. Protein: CAWGLGTAGGPQYF.